This T cell receptor (beta chain) was captured by sequencing in a study of cytomegalovirus exposure and HLA in healthy donors. Study-level findings and limits: According to reports, the classifier identified cytomegalovirus status with high specificity and sensitivity.

V shed 1 base and J 12 bases; nucleotides not matched to a gene: 12. CDR1 is GTSNPN and CDR2 is SVGIG in the germline V gene (reference sequence). The CDR3 runs 15 residues. On this clone: Its cognate antigen is unknown.

Primers: 60 Vbeta forward and 13 Jbeta reverse. TCRdb's table, derived via immunoSEQ multiplex PCR, lists solely in-frame clones and lacks some. The sample lists 150,000 to 200,000 clones; 80% were seen once. The sequence came from a woman aged 35 to 49 in good health and CMV-seronegative. The genes are TRBV30 and TRBJ2-1; TRBD2 aligns across 10 bases. Sequencing was carried out using PBMCs. The CDR3 reads CAWSGLAGANEPQFF. CDR3 DNA sequence: TGTGCCTGGAGTGGGCTAGCGGGAGCTAATGAGCCGCAGTTCTTC.